The 10 T cell receptor beta chains listed next were all sequenced from one sample in a study of metastatic and nonmetastatic thyroid tumors. With MiXCR, TCRdb reprocessed the PCR reads. Among 34,000 or so clones listed, 35% were seen once. Patients underwent thyroid surgery, and none had received any treatment before it. The specimen was tumor tissue. These receptors all come from a female donor with papillary thyroid cancer or a benign thyroid nodule (not recorded which). Some clones in this sample may be carry-over from other donors' samples.

This clone was counted between two and nine times. The chain carries TRBV15 and TRBJ2-1; no clear D. The V end lost 6 bases, the J end lost 2 bases, and 8 bases lay between the germline ends. Looked up from germline, CDR1 is LNHNV and CDR2 is YYDKDF (reference sequence). The CDR3 covers 13 residues. The CDR3 loop reads CATSKPTYNEQFF. DNA for the CDR3: TGTGCCACCAGTAAACCGACCTACAATGAGCAGTTCTTC.

The chain employs TRBV6-5 and TRBJ2-5; tentatively, D is TRBD2 (6 bases). The CDR3 length is 13 residues. The ends were cut back, 0 bases at V and 14 bases at J, with 16 bases in the middle. CDR1 and CDR2 from the germline V gene are MNHEY and SVGAGI. DNA for the CDR3: TGTGCCAGCAGTTACTCGAGGAAGGGGAGGTTCTACTTC. Amino acids: CASSYSRKGRFYF.

This clone was picked up one time. V gene TRBV4-2 combines with J gene TRBJ1-2; TRBD1 might be the D (6 bases). The CDR3 extends over 17 amino acids. In germline, CDR1 is LGHNA, CDR2 YNFKEQ. Trimming took 2 bases from V and 0 from J, leaving 16 bases between them. The CDR3: CASSQPSGGPTNYGYTF. The CDR3 coding sequence is TGTGCCAGCAGCCAACCCAGTGGGGGCCCCACTAACTATGGCTACACCTTC.

V usage is TRBV6-9 and J usage is TRBJ2-5; D remains ambiguous. CDR1 and CDR2 from the germline V gene are MNHGY and SVAAGI. V gave up 7 bases and J gave up 5 bases, with 8 bases separating them. The length of the CDR3 is 11 residues. The CDR3: CASTFGETQYF. CDR3 DNA: TGTGCCAGCACTTTTGGGGAGACCCAGTACTTC.

This rearrangement joins TRBV7-2 to TRBJ1-2, with D tentatively TRBD1 (5 bases). Trimming removed 5 bases from V and 8 bases from J, with 21 bases in between. Germline CDR1 and CDR2: SGHTA and FQGNSA. This CDR3 has 15 amino acids. The CDR3 protein is CASSTPTEGRFGYTF. The CDR3 DNA follows: TGTGCCAGCAGCACCCCGACAGAGGGTAGGTTCGGCTACACCTTC.

V is TRBV10-1 and J is TRBJ2-7; TRBD1 aligns across 9 bases. This CDR3 spans 15 amino acids. Germline CDR1 WNHNN, CDR2 SYGVQD (reference sequence). Trimming cost V 6 bases and J 6 bases; bases outside gene matches: 12. The CDR3 here is CASSFTGQGKIEQYF. The DNA for the CDR3 is TGCGCCAGCAGCTTTACGGGACAGGGTAAGATCGAGCAGTACTTC.

In this sample, this clone turned up a few times. DNA of the CDR3: TGTGCCAGTAGTATCGGACAGGGGGAAGAGACCCAGTACTTC. Translation: CASSIGQGEETQYF. The V and J genes are TRBV19 and TRBJ2-5, with 10 bases aligning to TRBD1. There are 14 residues in the CDR3. Germline values: CDR1 LNHDA, CDR2 SQIVND (reference sequence). V lost 3 bases and J lost 3; bases outside the gene matches: 1.

This clone has a handful of counts. This rearrangement joins TRBV19 to TRBJ1-6, with 7 bases matching TRBD1. The CDR3 loop spans 14 amino acids. The germline gives CDR1 LNHDA, CDR2 SQIVND (reference sequence). After removal of 7 bases from V and 5 bases from J, the junction contained 5 bases not matched to a gene. The DNA for the CDR3 is TGTGCCAGTATAGGGACAGAAGATAATTCACCCCTCCACTTT. As protein: CASIGTEDNSPLHF.

In this sample, this clone turned up a few times. This chain connects TRBV6-1 to TRBJ2-2; D might be TRBD2 (5 bases). The CDR3 contains 15 residues. V gave up 2 bases and J gave up 4 bases, with 11 bases separating them. Germline V gives CDR1 MNHNS, CDR2 SASEGT. The CDR3 spells CASSEISRGTGELFF. In DNA, the CDR3 is TGTGCCAGCAGTGAAATCTCCCGGGGCACCGGGGAGCTGTTTTTT.

V gene TRBV24-1 combines with J gene TRBJ2-5; no clear D. Trimming cost V 0 bases and J 0 bases, with 7 bases left between them. The CDR3 is 15 amino acids. Germline CDR1 reads KGHDR; CDR2 reads SFDVKD. The chain's CDR3 is CATSDLGLDQETQYF. CDR3 bases: TGTGCCACCAGTGATTTGGGGCTAGACCAAGAGACCCAGTACTTC.